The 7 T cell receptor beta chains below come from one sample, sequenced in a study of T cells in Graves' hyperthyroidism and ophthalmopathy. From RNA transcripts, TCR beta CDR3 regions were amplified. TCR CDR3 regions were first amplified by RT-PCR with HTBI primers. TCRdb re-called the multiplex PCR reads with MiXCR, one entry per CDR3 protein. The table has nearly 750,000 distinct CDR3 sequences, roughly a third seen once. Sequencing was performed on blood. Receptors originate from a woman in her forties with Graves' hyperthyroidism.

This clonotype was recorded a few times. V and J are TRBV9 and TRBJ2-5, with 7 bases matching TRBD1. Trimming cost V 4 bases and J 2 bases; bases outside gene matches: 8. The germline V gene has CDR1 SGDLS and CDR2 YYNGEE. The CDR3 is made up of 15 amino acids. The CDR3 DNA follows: TGTGCCAGCAGCTTGGGACAGTACCTACAAGAGACCCAGTACTTC. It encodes CASSLGQYLQETQYF.

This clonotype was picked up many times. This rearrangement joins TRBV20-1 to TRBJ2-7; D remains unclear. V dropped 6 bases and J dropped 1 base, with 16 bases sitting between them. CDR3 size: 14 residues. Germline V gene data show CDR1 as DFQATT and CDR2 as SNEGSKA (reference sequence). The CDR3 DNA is TGCAGTGCCAAACGCTCGGACGGTTCCTACGAGCAGTACTTC. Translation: CSAKRSDGSYEQYF.

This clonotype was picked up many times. The CDR3 bases are TGTGCCAGCAGCCCCGGGACAGGGGGCGCGGAGCAGTACTTC. As protein: CASSPGTGGAEQYF. The chain joins TRBV7-2 to TRBJ2-7, with 12 bases that match TRBD1. Germline V lookup: CDR1 SGHTA, CDR2 FQGNSA. The CDR3 has 14 amino acids. V was pared by 5 bases and J by 7 bases, with 6 bases of the junction left unmatched.

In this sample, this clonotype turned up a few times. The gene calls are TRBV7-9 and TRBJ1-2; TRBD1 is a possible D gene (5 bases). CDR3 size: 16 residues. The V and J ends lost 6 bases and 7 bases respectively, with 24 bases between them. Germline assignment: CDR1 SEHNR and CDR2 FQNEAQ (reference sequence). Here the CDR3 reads CASSSPGTRGYGGYTF. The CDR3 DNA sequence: TGTGCCAGCAGTTCCCCTGGGACGAGGGGCTACGGTGGCTACACCTTC.

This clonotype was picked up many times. This CDR3 reads CASTSSETYEQYF. The DNA for the CDR3 is TGTGCCAGCACTTCCAGCGAAACCTACGAGCAGTACTTC. V is TRBV28 and J is TRBJ2-7; no reliable D call. CDR3 length: 13 residues. Trimming cost V 7 bases and J 2 bases, with 12 bases left between them. CDR1 is MDHEN and CDR2 is SYDVKM in the germline V gene.

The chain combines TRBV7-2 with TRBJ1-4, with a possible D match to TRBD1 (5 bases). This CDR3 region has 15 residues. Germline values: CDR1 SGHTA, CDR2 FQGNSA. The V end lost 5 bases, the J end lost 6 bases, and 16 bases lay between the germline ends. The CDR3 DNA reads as TGTGCCAGCAGCGTAGACGGGGGTCTGGATGAAAAACTGTTTTTT. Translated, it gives CASSVDGGLDEKLFF.

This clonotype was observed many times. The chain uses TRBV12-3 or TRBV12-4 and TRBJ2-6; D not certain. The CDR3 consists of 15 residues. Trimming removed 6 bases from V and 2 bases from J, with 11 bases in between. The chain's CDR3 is CASSLLGAGANVLTF. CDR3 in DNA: TGTGCCAGCAGCCTCTTGGGCGCTGGGGCCAACGTCCTGACTTTC.